This T cell receptor (beta chain) was captured by sequencing in a study of shared clonotypes between healthy human individuals. General study results and limits: The rarefaction results pointed to incomplete sorted-subset sequencing despite large depth.

Selected positively for CCR7 and CD45RO-negative, naive CD8 cells excluded terminally differentiated effector memory CD45RA+ cells. Among the donors, all were Caucasian adults who lived in Nashville, Tennessee. Per the authors' pipeline: ImmunoSEQ only sent back junction sequences with no quality scores, so filtering was done differently. Assay used: immunoSEQ multiplex PCR; TCRdb lists only in-frame clones, some missing. Clonal size and the V and J genes are those of that table, whereas D and trimming came from the DNA. The sample contains nearly 2 million clones, around 96% of which appear only once. Comment on this clone: No antigen is known for it.

The specimen sequenced was naive CD8+ T cells sorted from blood. The receptor was derived from a man aged 18 to 29 in good health.

In nucleotides, the CDR3 is TGTGCCAGCAGTTTCCGGGACCACCGCACAGATACGCAGTATTTT. Residues: CASSFRDHRTDTQYF. This sequence joins TRBV27 and TRBJ2-3; either TRBD1 or TRBD2 may supply D (5 bases each). Trimming pared 3 bases from V and 1 base from J, leaving 11 bases between. The CDR3 is 15 residues long. Germline CDR1 is MNHEY and CDR2 is SMNVEV (reference sequence).